These T cell receptor beta chains were read from a single sample in a study of blood T cells in healthy people across ages. Each CDR3 protein is one row after TCRdb ran MiXCR on the 5' RACE reads. The repertoire holds 1.8 million or so distinct CDR3 sequences, with about 39% as singletons. Sequences were obtained from blood. The receptors originated from a human donor in good health. Both conserved end residues are part of each CDR3.

V: TRBV27
J: TRBJ2-1
CDR3: CASSFQGQAYNEQFF

V: TRBV7-3
J: TRBJ2-7
CDR3: CASSLYGYTEQYF

V: TRBV12-3/TRBV12-4
J: TRBJ2-7
CDR3: CASSFGGHSYEQYF

V: TRBV6-2/TRBV6-3
J: TRBJ2-5
CDR3: CASSQDPGTPLSMAQYF

V: TRBV2
J: TRBJ2-4
CDR3: CASRSRENIAKNIQYF

V: TRBV6-5
J: TRBJ2-1
CDR3: CASRSRSYNEQFF

V: TRBV29-1
J: TRBJ2-4
CDR3: CSVKGASNIQYF

V: TRBV6-5
J: TRBJ1-2
CDR3: CASMRGMGYTF

V: TRBV7-3
J: TRBJ2-3
CDR3: CASGLSTGTESTDTQYF

V: TRBV6-5
J: TRBJ2-4
CDR3: CASSLAILTGGAKNIQYF

V: TRBV7-7
J: TRBJ2-5
CDR3: CASSLGGQGVETQYF

V: TRBV15
J: TRBJ2-1
CDR3: CATSRDLGGWNEQFF

V: TRBV20-1
J: TRBJ2-7
CDR3: CSASQWDRLLHEQYF

V: TRBV12-3/TRBV12-4
J: TRBJ2-5
CDR3: CASSAAGGHEQYF

V: TRBV11-1
J: TRBJ1-1
CDR3: CASSLGSTGKNTEAFF

V: TRBV11-2
J: TRBJ2-1
CDR3: CASSLEGQNYNEQFF

V: TRBV5-5
J: TRBJ1-4
CDR3: CASSLTVNEKLFF

V: TRBV5-1
J: TRBJ2-3
CDR3: CASSLDGQTSTDTQYF

V: TRBV29-1
J: TRBJ2-5
CDR3: CSVNPASGGYIQETQYF

V: TRBV6-5
J: TRBJ2-3
CDR3: CASKVASEGSYTQYF

V: TRBV7-2
J: TRBJ1-2
CDR3: CASSLAIGANYGYTF

V: TRBV5-1
J: TRBJ2-1
CDR3: CASSLLGGTSNEQFF

V: TRBV28
J: TRBJ2-7
CDR3: CASSLAGPRGEQYF

V: TRBV3-1
J: -
CDR3: CASSQDLLAGEGEQYF

V: TRBV19
J: TRBJ2-4
CDR3: CASSIKGEQYF

V: TRBV4-1
J: TRBJ2-1
CDR3: CASSQDRAGSSYNEQFF

V: TRBV6-6
J: TRBJ2-3
CDR3: CASSYGRGVTDTQYF

V: TRBV10-3
J: TRBJ2-3
CDR3: CAISESRGFADTQYF

V: TRBV5-1
J: TRBJ2-7
CDR3: CASSFGLPYEQYF

V: TRBV7-2
J: TRBJ2-1
CDR3: CASSLVRDRVNEQFF

V: TRBV29-1
J: TRBJ1-1
CDR3: CSVDEGEAFF

V: TRBV20-1
J: TRBJ2-1
CDR3: CSARGQGAGNEQFF

V: TRBV4-3
J: TRBJ1-2
CDR3: CASSQDGRDYYGYTF

V: TRBV9
J: TRBJ1-1
CDR3: CASSEGVSGTEAFF

V: TRBV20-1
J: TRBJ2-5
CDR3: CSAIHQGNNEQYF

V: TRBV19
J: TRBJ2-1
CDR3: CASSTIAGVNNEQVF

V: TRBV4-3
J: TRBJ2-3
CDR3: CASSQDVAGGLTDTQYF

V: TRBV24-1
J: TRBJ1-4
CDR3: CVTSGPGTANEKLFF

V: TRBV12-3/TRBV12-4
J: TRBJ2-3
CDR3: CASSYQTRGFSADTQYF

V: TRBV7-9
J: TRBJ2-6
CDR3: CASSSTGGLEGANVLTF

V: TRBV7-2
J: TRBJ2-5
CDR3: CASSQSGRETQYF

V: TRBV6-5
J: TRBJ2-4
CDR3: CASSFGQGIQYF

V: TRBV27
J: TRBJ2-5
CDR3: CASGGYETQYF

V: TRBV7-2
J: TRBJ2-7
CDR3: CASSAREGAREQYF

V: TRBV20-1
J: TRBJ1-1
CDR3: CSARDGGGGHTEAFF

V: TRBV28
J: TRBJ1-2
CDR3: CASTPTQGRYGYTF

V: TRBV10-3
J: TRBJ1-1
CDR3: CATGTGDTEAFF

V: TRBV12-3/TRBV12-4
J: TRBJ2-7
CDR3: CASSRRTAPSNQYF

V: TRBV5-1
J: TRBJ1-1
CDR3: CAGSLGVKANTEAFF

V: TRBV11-1
J: TRBJ2-3
CDR3: CASSLRAEFTDTQYF

V: TRBV24-1
J: TRBJ2-3
CDR3: CATSDPRTRWDTNTQYF

V: TRBV7-2
J: TRBJ2-7
CDR3: CAGSAGGSYEQYF

V: TRBV20-1
J: TRBJ1-2
CDR3: CSASTIPSYPYGYTF

V: TRBV4-3
J: TRBJ2-1
CDR3: CASSQQSSYNEQFF

V: TRBV25-1
J: TRBJ2-3
CDR3: CASSSGFVFERGGSTDTQYF

V: TRBV5-6
J: TRBJ2-3
CDR3: CASSPILGPYTDTQYF

V: TRBV6-5
J: TRBJ2-3
CDR3: CASGGGSSTDTQYF

V: TRBV9
J: TRBJ2-4
CDR3: CASSVGNRDRGRRGAKNIQYF

V: TRBV10-3
J: TRBJ2-3
CDR3: CAISGPRTDTQYF